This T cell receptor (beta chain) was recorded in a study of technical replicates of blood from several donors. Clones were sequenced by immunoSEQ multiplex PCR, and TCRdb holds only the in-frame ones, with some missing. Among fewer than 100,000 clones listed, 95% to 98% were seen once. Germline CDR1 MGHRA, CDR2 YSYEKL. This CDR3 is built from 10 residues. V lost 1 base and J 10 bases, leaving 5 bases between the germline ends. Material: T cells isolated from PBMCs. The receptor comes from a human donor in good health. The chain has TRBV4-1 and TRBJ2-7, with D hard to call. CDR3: CASSQVVQYF. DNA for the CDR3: TGCGCCAGCAGCCAAGTAGTCCAGTACTTC.